Listed here are 10 T cell receptor beta chains from one sample, sequenced in a study of metastatic and nonmetastatic thyroid tumors. The entire patient cohort was treatment-naive prior to thyroid surgery. With MiXCR, TCRdb called clones anew from the PCR reads. Of some 23,000 clones listed, roughly 20% were seen once; the top ten hold roughly 4.4%. The sequencing sample was made of adjacent normal tissue. The origin of the receptors is a female donor with papillary thyroid cancer or a benign thyroid nodule (not recorded which). Some clones in this sample may be carry-over from other donors' samples.

The DNA for the CDR3 is TGCAGTGCTAGACCAACTATCGTGAGTTCCTACAATGAGCAGTTCTTC. This encodes CSARPTIVSSYNEQFF. The chain carries TRBV20-1 and TRBJ2-1; D gene ambiguous. The CDR3 is made up of 16 amino acids. The germline V and J ends were trimmed by 2 bases and 1 base, with 15 bases remaining between them. Germline V gives CDR1 DFQATT, CDR2 SNEGSKA (reference sequence).

This clone has a count of ten or more. The rearrangement joins TRBV4-3 to TRBJ1-2; no reliable D call. V lost 0 bases and J lost 5, with 10 bases in between. This CDR3 has 14 residues. Germline V gene lookup returns CDR1 LGHNA and CDR2 YSLEER. This chain's CDR3 is CASSQEGFLYGYTF. The CDR3 DNA follows: TGCGCCAGCAGCCAAGAAGGGTTTCTTTATGGCTACACCTTC.

This clone occurred many times. J is TRBJ2-7 and V is TRBV7-6, with D tentatively TRBD1 (5 bases). Germline CDR1 SGHVS, CDR2 FNYEAQ. The CDR3 runs 14 residues. The V end lost 2 bases, the J end lost 2 bases, and 10 bases lay between the germline ends. The DNA for the CDR3 is TGTGCCAGCAGCTTAATGACAGAAACCTACGAGCAGTACTTC. Translated, it gives CASSLMTETYEQYF.

This clone was counted a few times. A read error may explain this, as a much larger clone is one base away. In DNA form, the CDR3 reads TGTCCCAGTTCATGGACCGCGAGAAATGAGCGGTTCTTC. The encoded protein is CPSSWTARNERFF. The chain combines TRBV6-1 with TRBJ2-1; the D is unclear. In germline, CDR1 is MNHNS, CDR2 SASEGT. The CDR3 is 13 amino acids.

The table lists this clone with many counts. Other DNA sequences from this sample encode an identical CDR3 as well. The rearrangement links TRBV28 to TRBJ2-7; weak D call: TRBD1 (5 bases). CDR3 length: 15 amino acids. Trimming pared 7 bases from V and 4 bases from J, leaving 20 bases between. Germline-derived CDR1 and CDR2 are MDHEN and SYDVKM. The CDR3 loop is CASNRMDTRRYEQYF. In DNA, the CDR3 is TGTGCCAGCAATCGAATGGACACAAGACGATACGAGCAGTACTTC.

This clone was picked up many times. This CDR3 is also generated by other DNA sequences in the sample. The chain combines TRBV7-3 with TRBJ2-2; 8 nucleotides agree with TRBD1. CDR3 size: 15 residues. In germline, CDR1 is SGHTA, CDR2 FQGTGA. V was pared by 2 bases and J by 5 bases, with 4 bases of the junction left unmatched. In DNA, the CDR3 is TGTGCCAGCAGCTTACAGGGGGCGCAAACCGGGGAGCTGTTTTTT. It encodes CASSLQGAQTGELFF.

This clone was observed at least ten times. This rearrangement joins TRBV3-1 to TRBJ1-1, with 7 positions matching TRBD1. From germline, CDR1 is LGHDT and CDR2 YNNKEL (reference sequence). The CDR3 sequence is 18 residues long. V shed 1 base, J shed 0 bases, and the junction held 11 bases outside the gene matches. The CDR3 DNA follows: TGTGCCAGCAGCCAAGCATTCGACAGGGCGACCTTGAACACTGAAGCTTTCTTT. Residues: CASSQAFDRATLNTEAFF.

This clone was seen at least ten times. The rearrangement links TRBV4-1 to TRBJ1-1, with D possibly being TRBD1 (5 bases). The CDR3 spans 18 residues. The germline gives CDR1 MGHRA, CDR2 YSYEKL. V shed 0 bases and J shed 0 bases, with 17 bases lying between them. The CDR3 DNA reads TGCGCCAGCAGCCAAGATGACCGGGGGGGATTAATGAACACTGAAGCTTTCTTT. Its protein product is CASSQDDRGGLMNTEAFF.

This clone was observed many times. CDR3: CSARSRELNTGELFF. For the CDR3, the DNA is TGCAGCGCCCGATCCCGGGAACTAAACACCGGGGAGCTGTTTTTT. The chain couples TRBV29-1 to TRBJ2-2, with D perhaps TRBD2 (5 bases). This CDR3 is built from 15 residues. Trimming stripped 7 bases from V and 2 bases from J, with 17 bases between. Germline V lookup: CDR1 SQVTM, CDR2 ANQGSEA.

The V gene is TRBV6-2 or TRBV6-3, the J gene TRBJ1-3; D is ambiguous. This CDR3 has 16 residues. Trimming shortened V by 6 bases and J by 0 bases, and 15 bases separated the two germline ends. Germline values: CDR1 MNHEY, CDR2 SVGEGT. CDR3 in amino acids: CASRLTAGHSGNTIYF. The CDR3 DNA sequence: TGTGCCAGCAGGCTGACCGCAGGCCACTCTGGAAACACCATATATTTT.